A single sample gave rise to the 26 T cell receptor beta chains below, sequenced in a study of patients and donors after allogeneic stem cell transplantation. TCRdb reanalysed the RT-PCR reads using MiXCR and keeps one entry per CDR3 protein. Found here are 150,000 or so distinct CDR3 sequences, approximately 24% of them singletons; the top ten hold roughly 27%. What was sequenced was blood, either unsorted or a sorted T cell fraction (not recorded which). The receptors come from a human donor who was either an allogeneic HSCT recipient or a stem cell or donor lymphocyte infusion donor (not recorded which). It is not recorded whose cells these are; they may come from a transplant donor.

This clonotype was seen only a few times. The chain links TRBV9 to TRBJ2-2, with 8 bases identical to TRBD1. Germline trimming cut 1 base from V and 4 bases from J; bases unmatched to any gene: 3. The CDR3 length is 15 residues. Germline V gives CDR1 SGDLS, CDR2 YYNGEE. In DNA, the CDR3 is TGTGCCAGCAGCGTAAGGACAGGGAGCACCGGGGAGCTGTTTTTT. This codes for CASSVRTGSTGELFF. The variable domain in full, with the rest retrieved from reference TRBV9 and TRBJ2-2, is DSGVTQTPKHLITATGQRVTLRCSPRSGDLSVYWYQQSLDQGLQFLIQYYNGEERAKGNILERFSAQQFPDLHSELNLSSLELGDSALYFCASSVRTGSTGELFFGEGSRLTVL.

In this sample, this clonotype turned up many times. The V gene is TRBV5-1, the J gene TRBJ1-1; 7 positions match TRBD1. The V gene end was trimmed by 1 base and the J gene end by 5 bases; junction bases not matched to a gene: 5. The CDR3 is made up of 14 amino acids. The germline gives CDR1 SGHRS, CDR2 YFSETQ. CDR3 sequence: CASSLTGAGTEAFF. The CDR3 DNA is TGCGCCAGCAGCTTGACAGGGGCAGGTACTGAAGCTTTCTTT.

The sample holds a few counts of this clonotype. The rearrangement links TRBV6-6 to TRBJ1-1, with TRBD1 matching 12 bases. Germline V gives CDR1 MNHNY, CDR2 SVGAGI (reference sequence). Trimming removed 5 bases from V and 4 bases from J; junction bases left unmatched: 5. The CDR3 contains 15 residues. The DNA for the CDR3 is TGTGCCAGCAGTCGGGACAGGGGGCAGGCCACTGAAGCTTTCTTT. Its translation is CASSRDRGQATEAFF.

This clonotype was found once. The CDR3 DNA sequence: TGCAGTGCTGCTAGCGGGAGTAAGGATACGCAGTATTTT. Amino acids: CSAASGSKDTQYF. The V gene is TRBV20-1, the J gene TRBJ2-3; 10 bases fit TRBD2. V shed 5 bases and J 6 bases; nucleotides not matched to a gene: 5. Germline CDR1 is DFQATT and CDR2 is SNEGSKA (reference sequence). The CDR3 sequence is 13 residues long.

The chain employs TRBV20-1 and TRBJ2-1, with TRBD2 matching over 8 bases. V shed 4 bases and J 10 bases; nucleotides not matched to a gene: 9. The CDR3 spans 13 residues. Germline CDR1 reads DFQATT; CDR2 reads SNEGSKA (reference sequence). In DNA form, the CDR3 reads TGCAGTGCTATAGGACTAGCCGGTAGGGAGCAGTTCTTC. Its translation is CSAIGLAGREQFF.

This clonotype has just a few counts. This chain connects TRBV18 to TRBJ1-1; no clear D gene. This CDR3 comprises 15 residues. Trimming pared 5 bases from V and 0 bases from J, leaving 13 bases between. Germline V lookup: CDR1 KGHSH, CDR2 LQKENI. The CDR3 region has the DNA TGTGCCAGCTCATTTGGTCGGGTCATGAACACTGAAGCTTTCTTT. It specifies CASSFGRVMNTEAFF.

The chain uses TRBV20-1 and TRBJ2-2; D is undetermined. This CDR3 has 17 residues. Trimming pared 3 bases from V and 0 bases from J, leaving 17 bases between. Germline values: CDR1 DFQATT, CDR2 SNEGSKA (reference sequence). The DNA for the CDR3 is TGCAGTGCTAGCGGCATCAAGACACCCGCGAACACCGGGGAGCTGTTTTTT. Translated: CSASGIKTPANTGELFF.

The J gene is TRBJ2-1, the V gene TRBV20-1, with 9 bases lining up with TRBD1. CDR3 length: 15 amino acids. Germline V gene data show CDR1 as DFQATT and CDR2 as SNEGSKA (reference sequence). V was clipped by 3 bases and J by 4 bases; unmatched bases: 7. In DNA form, the CDR3 reads TGCAGTGCTAGGGGACAGGGATTACTGTACAATGAGCAGTTCTTC. Translation gives CSARGQGLLYNEQFF.

The rearrangement joins TRBV5-1 to TRBJ2-7, with 13 bases that match TRBD2. Germline CDR1 SGHRS, CDR2 YFSETQ. This CDR3 is 15 amino acids long. The trim removed 4 bases at V and 5 bases at J, leaving 6 bases unmatched. The CDR3, as DNA: TGCGCCAGCAGCGACGGACTAGCGGGAGCTAACGAGCAGTACTTC. Protein: CASSDGLAGANEQYF.

This clonotype was counted once. V is TRBV12-3 or TRBV12-4 and J is TRBJ2-1; 12 nucleotides agree with TRBD2. V shed 3 bases, J shed 16 bases, and the junction held 10 bases outside the gene matches. The CDR3 runs 14 residues. CDR3 loop: CASSFVLAGGHKFF. CDR3 nucleotide sequence: TGTGCCAGCAGTTTCGTTCTAGCGGGGGGGCATAAATTCTTC.

This clonotype was counted only a few times. The CDR3 is CASSLWGDGNQPQHF. The DNA for the CDR3 is TGTGCCAGCAGTTTATGGGGAGACGGCAATCAGCCCCAGCATTTT. The rearrangement joins TRBV27 to TRBJ1-5; D call uncertain. Germline lookup yields CDR1 MNHEY and CDR2 SMNVEV (reference sequence). This CDR3 has 15 amino acids. Trimming stripped 1 base from V and 2 bases from J, with 9 bases between.

This clonotype was seen more than once but under ten times. V and J are TRBV30 and TRBJ2-5; D gene uncertain. V gave up 0 bases and J gave up 0 bases, with 8 bases separating them. There are 14 residues in the CDR3. The germline CDR1 and CDR2 sequences are GTSNPN and SVGIG (reference sequence). Written as DNA, the CDR3 is TGTGCCTGGAGTGTGTATAGCTACCAAGAGACCCAGTACTTC. The encoded protein is CAWSVYSYQETQYF.

There are many counts of this clonotype. The gene calls are TRBV7-8 and TRBJ1-1, with no clear D. V was cut by 6 bases and J by 2 bases, with 19 bases left in between. The germline CDR1 and CDR2 sequences are SGHVS and FQNEAQ. The CDR3 has 16 residues. The chain's CDR3 is CASSSLLAGLNTEAFF. CDR3 coding DNA: TGTGCCAGCAGTTCACTTTTGGCAGGCTTAAACACTGAAGCTTTCTTT. Full variable domain (rest looked up from reference TRBV7-8 and TRBJ1-1): GAGVSQSPRYKVAKRGQDVALRCDPISGHVSLFWYQQALGQGPEFLTYFQNEAQLDKSGLPSDRFFAERPEGSVSTLKIQRTQQEDSAVYLCASSSLLAGLNTEAFFGQGTRLTVV.

The chain has TRBV2 and TRBJ1-6; TRBD1 matches 10 bases. V dropped 1 base and J dropped 10; count of bases not matched to a gene: 10. Germline CDR1 is SNHLY and CDR2 is FYNNEI. The CDR3 totals 17 residues. CDR3 protein: CASSEVLRDRGRSPLHF. In DNA form, the CDR3 reads TGTGCCAGCAGTGAAGTACTCCGGGACAGGGGCAGGTCACCCCTCCACTTT. The whole variable domain, filled in from reference TRBV2 and TRBJ1-6, reads EPEVTQTPSHQVTQMGQEVILRCVPISNHLYFYWYRQILGQKVEFLVSFYNNEISEKSEIFDDQFSVERPDGSNFTLKIRSTKLEDSAMYFCASSEVLRDRGRSPLHFGNGTRLTVT.

This clonotype was observed a handful of times. The chain's CDR3 is CASSKGRMGNQPQHF. In nucleotides, the CDR3 is TGTGCCAGCAGTAAAGGACGGATGGGCAATCAGCCCCAGCATTTT. This chain joins TRBV6-5 and TRBJ1-5, with D unresolved. This CDR3 spans 15 amino acids. The germline V gene encodes CDR1 MNHEY and CDR2 SVGAGI. V was shortened by 5 bases and J by 2 bases, with 13 bases between the two germline ends.

The genes are TRBV20-1 and TRBJ1-1, with D unclear. CDR3 length equals 13 residues. CDR1 and CDR2 from the germline V gene are DFQATT and SNEGSKA (reference sequence). V lost 3 bases and J lost 1, with 9 bases in between. The CDR3 DNA sequence: TGCAGTGCTAGTCGGGAATGGAACACTGAAGCTTTCTTT. Translating it yields CSASREWNTEAFF.

At least ten counts were recorded for this clonotype. The chain joins TRBV12-3 or TRBV12-4 to TRBJ1-2, with 7 bases aligning to TRBD1. The CDR3 consists of 14 residues. Losses at the gene ends were 1 base for V and 4 bases for J; bases not matched to a gene: 3. Here the CDR3 DNA reads TGTGCCAGCAGTTTAGGGTCAGGGGGCTATGGCTACACCTTC. It codes for CASSLGSGGYGYTF.

This clonotype has just a few counts. The chain carries TRBV20-1 and TRBJ1-2; D is undetermined. This CDR3 is built from 17 residues. V lost 1 base, J lost 4 bases, and 22 bases lay in between. Germline CDR1 and CDR2: DFQATT and SNEGSKA (reference sequence). CDR3 coding DNA: TGCAGTGCTAGAGCCCCGGGCAGGACCTATGCACCCTATGGCTACACCTTC. This codes for CSARAPGRTYAPYGYTF.

This chain joins TRBV27 and TRBJ1-1; D unresolved. Per the germline V gene, CDR1 is MNHEY and CDR2 is SMNVEV (reference sequence). The V end lost 10 bases, the J end lost 3 bases, and 18 bases lay between the germline ends. This CDR3 is built from 14 residues. CDR3 protein: CATGEGPGDTEAFF. CDR3 DNA sequence: TGTGCCACTGGAGAGGGCCCTGGGGACACTGAAGCTTTCTTT.

This clonotype has a handful of counts. The CDR3 coding sequence is TGTGCCAGCAGCCAACCCGGGGTTGGCGGCTCCTACGAGCAGTACTTC. Translated: CASSQPGVGGSYEQYF. This rearrangement joins TRBV3-1 to TRBJ2-7, with D maybe TRBD2 (5 bases). V was clipped by 2 bases and J by 0 bases, with 14 bases between them. The germline V gene encodes CDR1 LGHDT and CDR2 YNNKEL (reference sequence). CDR3 length equals 16 residues.

This clonotype has only a few counts. The gene calls are TRBV5-1 and TRBJ1-2; D call uncertain. Trimming shortened V by 0 bases and J by 4 bases, and 13 bases separated the two germline ends. The CDR3 totals 15 residues. CDR1 SGHRS and CDR2 YFSETQ come from the germline V gene. CDR3 sequence (DNA): TGCGCCAGCAGCTTGGTGTCGGCAGCCTCCTATGGCTACACCTTC. It is translated as CASSLVSAASYGYTF. Filled out from reference TRBV5-1 and TRBJ1-2, the complete variable domain reads KAGVTQTPRYLIKTRGQQVTLSCSPISGHRSVSWYQQTPGQGLQFLFEYFSETQRNKGNFPGRFSGRQFSNSRSEMNVSTLELGDSALYLCASSLVSAASYGYTFGSGTRLTVV.

The table lists this clonotype with a few counts. V and J are TRBV5-6 and TRBJ2-1; 7 nucleotides line up with TRBD1. This CDR3 region has 15 residues. The germline V gene has CDR1 SGHDT and CDR2 YYEEEE. The J segment lost 3 bases and the V segment lost 4 bases, leaving 7 bases of the junction unmatched. CDR3 sequence: CASSIYRGSYNEQFF. The CDR3 bases are TGTGCCAGCAGCATCTACAGGGGCAGCTACAATGAGCAGTTCTTC.

This clonotype appeared a few times. The V gene is TRBV7-3, the J gene TRBJ1-2, with D uncertain. The CDR3 sequence is 12 residues long. V lost 5 bases and J lost 5, with 9 bases in between. Germline CDR1 and CDR2: SGHTA and FQGTGA. CDR3 protein: CASSPIRYGYTF. In nucleotides, the CDR3 is TGTGCCAGCAGCCCTATTCGGTATGGCTACACCTTC.

The V call is TRBV7-9, the J call TRBJ1-2; D may be TRBD1 (5 bases). Germline CDR1 is SEHNR and CDR2 is FQNEAQ (reference sequence). V was trimmed by 1 base and J by 8 bases, leaving 11 bases between them. The CDR3 is made up of 13 amino acids. The CDR3 DNA is TGTGCCAGCAGCTTAGGGCAGGGCCAAGGCTACACCTTC. Encoded protein: CASSLGQGQGYTF.

The V gene is TRBV2, the J gene TRBJ2-2; no clear D. V lost 0 bases and J 1 base, leaving 9 bases between the germline ends. CDR3 length equals 16 residues. The germline CDR1 and CDR2 sequences are SNHLY and FYNNEI. The CDR3 nucleotides are TGTGCCAGCAGTGAAGCGTATTCTCGGAACACCGGGGAGCTGTTTTTT. Encoded protein: CASSEAYSRNTGELFF. The complete variable domain, with remaining parts taken from reference TRBV2 and TRBJ2-2, reads EPEVTQTPSHQVTQMGQEVILRCVPISNHLYFYWYRQILGQKVEFLVSFYNNEISEKSEIFDDQFSVERPDGSNFTLKIRSTKLEDSAMYFCASSEAYSRNTGELFFGEGSRLTVL.

The chain has TRBV6-5 and TRBJ1-1; TRBD1 matches at 8 bases. This CDR3 contains 15 residues. In germline, CDR1 is MNHEY, CDR2 SVGAGI. V dropped 2 bases and J dropped 4; count of bases not matched to a gene: 6. CDR3 residues: CASSYGRGQFTEAFF. As DNA, the CDR3 is TGTGCCAGCAGTTACGGCAGGGGGCAGTTCACTGAAGCTTTCTTT.